The 7 T cell receptor beta chains in this list originate from one sample, sequenced in a study of blood T cell repertoires in COVID-19. Data came from immunoSEQ multiplex PCR; TCRdb stores just in-frame clones and leaves some out. The sample records a few hundred thousand clones, approximately 85% being singletons. The sample comprised PBMCs or T cells enriched from blood (not recorded which). These receptors were obtained from a woman aged 45-60 years who had been exposed to COVID-19.

In its sample, this clone was seen a few times. This sequence joins TRBV24-1 and TRBJ1-1; D is perhaps TRBD1 (5 bases). The V gene's germline CDR1 is KGHDR and CDR2 SFDVKD. This CDR3 has 15 residues. V dropped 3 bases and J dropped 1 base, with 11 bases sitting between them. CDR3 region: CATSDGGVGNTEAFF. CDR3 DNA: TGTGCCACCAGTGATGGAGGGGTTGGGAACACTGAAGCTTTCTTT.

This clone occurred many times. V usage is TRBV4-2 and J usage is TRBJ2-1, with 10 bases that match TRBD2. Looked up from germline, CDR1 is LGHNA and CDR2 is YNFKEQ. V was clipped by 4 bases and J by 5 bases; unmatched bases: 8. The CDR3 spans 16 residues. The CDR3 DNA reads as TGTGCCAGCAGCCCCCGGACTAGCGGAATGAACAATGAGCAGTTCTTC. This gives the protein CASSPRTSGMNNEQFF.

About this clone itself: Different DNA sequences within this sample yield the same CDR3. The V call is TRBV9, the J call TRBJ1-1, with D possibly TRBD1 on 5 matching bases. The CDR3 is 13 amino acids. V was shortened by 3 bases and J by 4 bases, with 10 bases between the two germline ends. CDR1 SGDLS and CDR2 YYNGEE come from the germline V gene. CDR3: CASSEGQGTEAFF. The CDR3 nucleotides are TGTGCCAGCAGCGAGGGCCAGGGCACTGAAGCTTTCTTT.

This chain uses TRBV5-1 with TRBJ2-7, with 7 bases matching TRBD1. Germline V gives CDR1 SGHRS, CDR2 YFSETQ. V was clipped by 6 bases and J by 4 bases; unmatched bases: 10. This CDR3 spans 14 amino acids. CDR3 DNA sequence: TGCGCCAGCACGGACAGGACTCCGGGGTACGAGCAGTACTTC. Translating it yields CASTDRTPGYEQYF.

The chain links TRBV28 to TRBJ2-5; D possibly corresponds to TRBD1 (6 bases). Germline-derived CDR1 and CDR2 are MDHEN and SYDVKM. This CDR3 is 15 amino acids long. The V and J ends lost 10 bases and 5 bases respectively, with 23 bases between them. The CDR3 sequence: CATLPDSSFGETQYF. The CDR3 coding sequence is TGTGCCACCCTACCGGACAGTTCTTTCGGGGAGACCCAGTACTTC.

V gene TRBV6-5 combines with J gene TRBJ2-5, with 9 bases fitting TRBD1. V dropped 8 bases and J dropped 2; count of bases not matched to a gene: 6. Looked up from germline, CDR1 is MNHEY and CDR2 is SVGAGI. The length of the CDR3 is 14 residues. The CDR3 loop is CASEDRGYQETQYF. Here the CDR3 DNA reads TGTGCCAGCGAGGACAGGGGCTATCAAGAGACCCAGTACTTC.

This chain joins TRBV7-2 and TRBJ2-3; the match to TRBD2 covers 9 bases. This CDR3 has 16 residues. Germline-derived CDR1 and CDR2 are SGHTA and FQGNSA. Unmatched junction bases numbered 16, after V lost 5 bases and J lost 10 bases. CDR3 nucleotide sequence: TGTGCCAGCAGCCCGACCGGACTAGCGCCCAGTGAGGCGCAGTATTTT. It specifies CASSPTGLAPSEAQYF.